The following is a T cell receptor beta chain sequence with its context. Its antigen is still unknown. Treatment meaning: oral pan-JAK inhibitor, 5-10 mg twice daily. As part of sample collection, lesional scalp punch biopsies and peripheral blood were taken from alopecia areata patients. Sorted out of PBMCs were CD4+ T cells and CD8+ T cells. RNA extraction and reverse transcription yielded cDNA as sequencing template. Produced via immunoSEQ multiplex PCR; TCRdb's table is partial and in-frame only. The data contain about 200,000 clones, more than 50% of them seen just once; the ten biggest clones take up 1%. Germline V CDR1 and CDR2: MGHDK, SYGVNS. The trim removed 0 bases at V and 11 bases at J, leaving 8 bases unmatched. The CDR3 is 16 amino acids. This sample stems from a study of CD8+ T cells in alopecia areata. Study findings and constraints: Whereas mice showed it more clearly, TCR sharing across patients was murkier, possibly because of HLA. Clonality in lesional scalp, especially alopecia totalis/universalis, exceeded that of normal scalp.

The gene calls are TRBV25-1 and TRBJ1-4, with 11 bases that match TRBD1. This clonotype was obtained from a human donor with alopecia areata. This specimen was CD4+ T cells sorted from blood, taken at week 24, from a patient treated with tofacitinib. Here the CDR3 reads CASSEYGDRGSKKLFF. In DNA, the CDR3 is TGTGCCAGCAGTGAATACGGGGACAGGGGGTCGAAGAAACTGTTTTTT.